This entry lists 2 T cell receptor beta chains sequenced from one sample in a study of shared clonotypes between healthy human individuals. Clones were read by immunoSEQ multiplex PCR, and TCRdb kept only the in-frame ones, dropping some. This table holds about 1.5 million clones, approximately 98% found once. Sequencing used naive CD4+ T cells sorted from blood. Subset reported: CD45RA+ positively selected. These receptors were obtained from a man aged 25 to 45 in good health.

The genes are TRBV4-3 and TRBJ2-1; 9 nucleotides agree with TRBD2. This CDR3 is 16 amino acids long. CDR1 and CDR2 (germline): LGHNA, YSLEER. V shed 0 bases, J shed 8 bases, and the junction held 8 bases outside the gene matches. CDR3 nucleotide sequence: TGCGCCAGCAGCCAAGATCACGGACTAGCGCGTGATGAGCAGTTCTTC. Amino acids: CASSQDHGLARDEQFF.

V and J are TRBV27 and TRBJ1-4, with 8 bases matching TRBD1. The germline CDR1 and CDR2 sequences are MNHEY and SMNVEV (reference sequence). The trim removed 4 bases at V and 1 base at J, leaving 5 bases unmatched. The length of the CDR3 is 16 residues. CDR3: CASSSQGALTNEKLFF. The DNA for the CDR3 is TGTGCCAGCAGTTCCCAGGGGGCTTTAACTAATGAAAAACTGTTTTTT.